This TCR beta chain comes out of a study of CD8+ T cells in alopecia areata. Overall study: Tofacitinib exposure lasted 6 to 18 months, followed by 6 months off drug.

To note about this clone: Antigen specificity is unknown.

CDR1 is SGHTA, CDR2 FQGNSA, per germline. V dropped 5 bases and J dropped 0; count of bases not matched to a gene: 7. The CDR3 sequence is 17 residues long. Study-level results: Links between baseline CD8+ expansion and response need larger treated cohorts.

The treatment here: oral pan-JAK inhibitor, 5-10 mg twice daily. In each case, RNA was isolated and then reverse transcribed into cDNA as the sequencing template. The repertoire was sequenced with immunoSEQ multiplex PCR; TCRdb's copy has only in-frame clones and lacks some. Among some 42,000 clones, roughly 92% were seen once, and the ten largest hold approximately 19%. V usage is TRBV7-2 and J usage is TRBJ1-5; 10 bases align to TRBD1. The receptor was isolated from a human donor with alopecia areata. Sequenced material: CD8+ T cells sorted from blood, taken at week 24, from a patient treated with tofacitinib. DNA of the CDR3: TGTGCCAGCAGCCTAGGGACAGGGGTGTATAGCAATCAGCCCCAGCATTTT. Its protein is CASSLGTGVYSNQPQHF. The full variable domain, in which reference TRBV7-2 and TRBJ1-5 provide the parts outside the CDR3, is GAGVSQSPSNKVTEKGKDVELRCDPISGHTALYWYRQSLGQGLEFLIYFQGNSAPDKSGLPSDRFSAERTGGSVSTLTIQRTQQEDSAVYLCASSLGTGVYSNQPQHFGDGTRLSIL.